This T cell receptor beta chain was captured by sequencing in a study of cytomegalovirus exposure and HLA in healthy donors. General study points: Later analysis revealed greater clonal expansion in HLA-associated TCR beta chains than in equally common others. Most of the TCR beta V segments (in an earlier analysis) were productive either about 87% or about 30% of the time. The authors confirmed in vitro that three CMV-associated chains were specific for CMV antigens. A later analysis found TCR association rates differed by HLA locus, highest for DRB1 and lowest for HLA-C.

This CDR3 spans 13 amino acids. Germline V lookup: CDR1 SQVTM, CDR2 ANQGSEA. V shed 1 base, J shed 5 bases, and the junction held 4 bases outside the gene matches. This clone came up once. Its matching antigen is unknown. PCR employed 60 Vbeta and 13 Jbeta primers. Sequenced by immunoSEQ multiplex PCR; TCRdb stores in-frame clones only, minus some. The sample contains roughly 84,000 clones, 63% of which appear only once. The sequenced material came from PBMCs. The receptor was derived from a woman aged 40 to 50 in good health and CMV-seropositive. V is TRBV29-1 and J is TRBJ2-5; 7 nucleotides line up with TRBD2. CDR3 loop: CSVEAGGRETQYF. The CDR3 DNA reads TGCAGCGTTGAAGCGGGAGGCCGGGAGACCCAGTACTTC. Variable domain in full (rest from reference TRBV29-1 and TRBJ2-5): SAVISQKPSRDICQRGTSLTIQCQVDSQVTMMFWYRQQPGQSLTLIATANQGSEATYESGFVIDKFPISRPNLTFSTLTVSNMSPEDSSIYLCSVEAGGRETQYFGPGTRLLVL.